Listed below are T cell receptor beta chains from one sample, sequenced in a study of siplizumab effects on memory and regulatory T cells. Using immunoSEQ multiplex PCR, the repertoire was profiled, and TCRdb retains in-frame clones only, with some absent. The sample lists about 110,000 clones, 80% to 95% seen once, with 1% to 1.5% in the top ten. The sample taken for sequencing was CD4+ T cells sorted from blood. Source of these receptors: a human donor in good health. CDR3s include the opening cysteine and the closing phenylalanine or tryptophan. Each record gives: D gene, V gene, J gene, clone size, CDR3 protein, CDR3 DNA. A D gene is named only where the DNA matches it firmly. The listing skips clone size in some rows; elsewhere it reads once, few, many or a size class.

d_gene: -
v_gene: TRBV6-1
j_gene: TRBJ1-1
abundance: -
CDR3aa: CASSKRTPMNTEAFF
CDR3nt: TGTGCCAGCAGCAAACGGACGCCTATGAACACTGAAGCTTTCTTT

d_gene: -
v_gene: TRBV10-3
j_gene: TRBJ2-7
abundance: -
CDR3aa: CAIRETGSSYEQYF
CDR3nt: TGTGCCATCAGAGAAACAGGGAGCTCCTACGAGCAGTACTTC

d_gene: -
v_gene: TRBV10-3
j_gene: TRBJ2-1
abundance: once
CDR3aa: CAISATSSYNEQFF
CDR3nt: TGTGCCATCAGTGCGACAAGCTCCTACAATGAGCAGTTCTTC

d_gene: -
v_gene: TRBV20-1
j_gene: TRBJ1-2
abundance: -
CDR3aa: CMLPDYGYTF
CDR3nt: TGCATGCTTCCAGACTATGGCTACACCTTC

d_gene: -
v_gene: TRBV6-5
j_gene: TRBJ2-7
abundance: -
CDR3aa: CASSYSFGTSYEQYF
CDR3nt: TGTGCCAGCAGTTACAGTTTTGGGACATCCTACGAGCAGTACTTC

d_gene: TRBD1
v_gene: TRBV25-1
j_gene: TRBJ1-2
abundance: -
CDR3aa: CASSEIGGRGDRGGYTF
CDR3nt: TGTGCCAGCAGTGAAATAGGGGGCAGGGGCGATCGAGGTGGCTACACCTTC

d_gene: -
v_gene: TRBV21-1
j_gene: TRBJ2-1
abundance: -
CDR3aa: CASSKVRGSSYNEQFF
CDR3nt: TGTGCCAGCAGCAAAGTAAGGGGGTCTTCCTACAATGAGCAGTTCTTC

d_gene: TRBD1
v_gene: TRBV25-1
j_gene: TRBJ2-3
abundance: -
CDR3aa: CASSELGGGTDTQYF
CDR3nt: TGTGCCAGCAGTGAATTAGGGGGCGGCACAGATACGCAGTATTTT

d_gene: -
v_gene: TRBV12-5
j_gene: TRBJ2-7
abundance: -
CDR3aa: CASGSLWDEQYF
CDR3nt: TGTGCTAGTGGTTCCCTGTGGGACGAGCAGTACTTC

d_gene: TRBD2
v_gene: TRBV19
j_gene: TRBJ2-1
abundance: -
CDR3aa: CASTPGLAGGNEQFF
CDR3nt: TGTGCCAGTACCCCGGGACTAGCGGGAGGGAATGAGCAGTTCTTC

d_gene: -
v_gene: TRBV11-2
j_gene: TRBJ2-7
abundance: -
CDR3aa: CASSLESRSYEQYF
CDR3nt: TGTGCCAGCAGCTTAGAATCCAGATCCTACGAGCAGTACTTC

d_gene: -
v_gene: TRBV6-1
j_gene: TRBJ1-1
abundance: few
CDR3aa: CASSEGMVNTEAFF
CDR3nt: TGTGCCAGCAGTGAGGGCATGGTAAACACTGAAGCTTTCTTT

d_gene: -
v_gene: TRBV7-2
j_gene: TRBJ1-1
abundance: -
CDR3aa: CASSLGPGNTEAFF
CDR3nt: TGTGCCAGCAGCTTGGGGCCAGGGAACACTGAAGCTTTCTTT

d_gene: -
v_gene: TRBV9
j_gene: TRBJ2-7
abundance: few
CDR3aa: CASSAGLNYEQYF
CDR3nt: TGTGCCAGCAGCGCGGGACTTAACTACGAGCAGTACTTC

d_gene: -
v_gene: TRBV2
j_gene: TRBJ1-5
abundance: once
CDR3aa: CASSEMGYNQPQHF
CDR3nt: TGTGCCAGCAGTGAAATGGGGTATAATCAGCCCCAGCATTTT

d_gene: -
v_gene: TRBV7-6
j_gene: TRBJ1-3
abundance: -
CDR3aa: CASSLVGGSGNTIYF
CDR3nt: TGTGCCAGCAGCTTAGTCGGGGGCTCTGGAAACACCATATATTTT

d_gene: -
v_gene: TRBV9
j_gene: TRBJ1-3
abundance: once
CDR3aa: CASSVEGSGNTIYF
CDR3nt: TGTGCCAGCAGCGTAGAAGGCTCTGGAAACACCATATATTTT

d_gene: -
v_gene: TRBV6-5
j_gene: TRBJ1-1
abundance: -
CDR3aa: CASSLSWRVEAFF
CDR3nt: TGTGCCAGCAGTCTCAGTTGGAGGGTAGAAGCTTTCTTT

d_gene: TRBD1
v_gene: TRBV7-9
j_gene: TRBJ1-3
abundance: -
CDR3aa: CASSSTGVAGNTIYF
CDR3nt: TGTGCCAGCAGCTCGACAGGGGTGGCTGGAAACACCATATATTTT

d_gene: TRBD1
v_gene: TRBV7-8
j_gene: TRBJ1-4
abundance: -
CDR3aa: CASSVRTGEKLFF
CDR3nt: TGTGCCAGCAGCGTGAGGACAGGGGAAAAACTGTTTTTT

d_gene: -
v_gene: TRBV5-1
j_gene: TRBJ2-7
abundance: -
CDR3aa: CASGRGYEQYF
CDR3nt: TGCGCCAGCGGGCGGGGTTACGAGCAGTACTTC

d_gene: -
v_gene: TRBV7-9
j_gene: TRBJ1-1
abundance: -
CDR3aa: CASSTKGTMNTEAFF
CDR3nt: TGTGCCAGCAGCACAAAAGGGACGATGAACACTGAAGCTTTCTTT

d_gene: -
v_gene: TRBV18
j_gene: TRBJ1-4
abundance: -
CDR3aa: CASSPLAQEKLFF
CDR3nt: TGTGCCAGCTCACCCCTGGCCCAGGAAAAACTGTTTTTT

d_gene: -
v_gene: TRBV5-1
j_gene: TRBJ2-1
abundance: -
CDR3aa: CASSPASTYNEQFF
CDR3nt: TGCGCCAGCAGTCCGGCGTCGACCTACAATGAGCAGTTCTTC

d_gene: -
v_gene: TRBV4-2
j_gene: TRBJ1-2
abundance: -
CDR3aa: CASSQDTVSYGYTF
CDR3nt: TGTGCCAGCAGCCAAGATACAGTCTCCTATGGCTACACCTTC

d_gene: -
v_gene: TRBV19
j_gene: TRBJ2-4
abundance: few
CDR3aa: CASSTPPGRAQYF
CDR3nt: TGTGCCAGTAGTACCCCCCCCGGCAGGGCTCAGTACTTC

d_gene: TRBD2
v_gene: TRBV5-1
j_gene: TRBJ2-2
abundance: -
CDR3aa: CASSFTSANTGELFF
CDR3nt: TGCGCCAGCAGCTTCACTAGCGCGAACACCGGGGAGCTGTTTTTT

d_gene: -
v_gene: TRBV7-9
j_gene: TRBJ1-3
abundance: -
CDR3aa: CASSPQVPGNTIYF
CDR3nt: TGTGCCAGCAGCCCGCAGGTCCCTGGAAACACCATATATTTT

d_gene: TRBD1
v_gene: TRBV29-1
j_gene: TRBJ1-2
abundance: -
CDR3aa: CSGGGLTTGVSGYTF
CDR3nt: TGCAGCGGCGGGGGCCTTACGACAGGGGTTTCTGGCTACACCTTC

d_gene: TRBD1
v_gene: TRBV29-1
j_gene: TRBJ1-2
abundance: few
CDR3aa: CSVGQGFGYTF
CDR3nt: TGCAGCGTTGGACAGGGCTTTGGCTACACCTTC

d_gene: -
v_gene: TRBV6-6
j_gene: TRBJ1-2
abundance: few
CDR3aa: CASRLDGSITF
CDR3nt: TGTGCCAGCAGATTGGACGGATCCATCACCTTC

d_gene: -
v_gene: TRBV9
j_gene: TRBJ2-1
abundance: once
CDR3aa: CASSVASGTSSYNEQFF
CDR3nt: TGTGCCAGCAGCGTAGCCAGCGGTACGAGCTCCTACAATGAGCAGTTCTTC

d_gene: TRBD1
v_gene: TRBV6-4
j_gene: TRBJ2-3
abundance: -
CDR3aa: CASSDRTGSTDTQYF
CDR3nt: TGTGCCAGCAGTGATAGGACAGGGAGCACAGATACGCAGTATTTT

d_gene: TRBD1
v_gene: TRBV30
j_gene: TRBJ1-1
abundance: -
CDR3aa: CAWSRDRGGGDTEAFF
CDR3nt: TGTGCCTGGAGCCGAGACAGGGGCGGTGGGGACACTGAAGCTTTCTTT

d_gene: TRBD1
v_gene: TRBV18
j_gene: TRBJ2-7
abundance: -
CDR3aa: CASSIGTGDYEQYF
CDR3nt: TGTGCCAGCTCAATCGGGACAGGGGACTACGAGCAGTACTTC

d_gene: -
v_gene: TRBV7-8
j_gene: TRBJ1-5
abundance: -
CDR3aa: CASSLGGFNQPQHF
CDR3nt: TGTGCCAGCAGCTTAGGTGGGTTCAATCAGCCCCAGCATTTT

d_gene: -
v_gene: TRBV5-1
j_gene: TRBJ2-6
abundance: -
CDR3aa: CASSLVADRSGANVLTF
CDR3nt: TGCGCCAGCAGCTTGGTAGCAGACCGCTCTGGGGCCAACGTCCTGACTTTC

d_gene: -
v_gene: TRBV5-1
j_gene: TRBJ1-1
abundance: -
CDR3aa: CASSLRGANTEAFF
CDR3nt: TGCGCCAGCAGCTTGCGGGGGGCGAACACTGAAGCTTTCTTT

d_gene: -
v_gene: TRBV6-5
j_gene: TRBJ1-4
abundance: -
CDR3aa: CASRGQAVSNEKLFF
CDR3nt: TGTGCCAGCCGGGGGCAGGCGGTGTCTAATGAAAAACTGTTTTTT

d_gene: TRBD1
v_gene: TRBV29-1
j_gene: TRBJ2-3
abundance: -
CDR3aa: CSARDRGPADTQYF
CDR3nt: TGCAGCGCCCGGGACAGGGGGCCGGCGGATACGCAGTATTTT

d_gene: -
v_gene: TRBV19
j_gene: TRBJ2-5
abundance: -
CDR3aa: CASSIGGLARQTQYF
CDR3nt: TGTGCCAGTAGTATAGGTGGCCTAGCGAGACAGACCCAGTACTTC

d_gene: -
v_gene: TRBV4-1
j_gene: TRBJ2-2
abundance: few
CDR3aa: CASSQGEGASSGELFF
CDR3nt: TGCGCCAGCAGCCAGGGGGAGGGGGCATCTTCCGGGGAGCTGTTTTTT

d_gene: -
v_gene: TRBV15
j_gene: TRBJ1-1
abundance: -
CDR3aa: CATSRARADSLEAFF
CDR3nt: TGTGCCACCAGCAGAGCCCGAGCCGACAGCCTTGAAGCTTTCTTT

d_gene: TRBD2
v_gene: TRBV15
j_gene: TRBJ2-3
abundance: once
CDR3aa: CATSLGVAGEDTQYF
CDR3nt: TGTGCCACCAGCCTAGGGGTAGCGGGAGAGGATACGCAGTATTTT

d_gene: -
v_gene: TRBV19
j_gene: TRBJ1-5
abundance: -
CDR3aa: CASSIGDRLYSNQPQHF
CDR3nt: TGTGCCAGTAGTATCGGTGACAGGCTTTATAGCAATCAGCCCCAGCATTTT

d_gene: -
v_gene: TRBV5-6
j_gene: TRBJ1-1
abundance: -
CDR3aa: CASSLVTAGTNTEAFF
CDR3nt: TGTGCCAGCAGCTTGGTCACGGCGGGGACGAACACTGAAGCTTTCTTT

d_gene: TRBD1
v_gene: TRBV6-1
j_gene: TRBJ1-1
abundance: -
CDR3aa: CASTMAGGTEAFF
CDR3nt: TGTGCCAGCACAATGGCAGGGGGCACTGAAGCTTTCTTT

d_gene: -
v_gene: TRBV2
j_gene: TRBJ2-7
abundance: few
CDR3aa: CASTYRVYEQYF
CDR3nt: TGTGCCAGCACTTACAGGGTCTACGAGCAGTACTTC

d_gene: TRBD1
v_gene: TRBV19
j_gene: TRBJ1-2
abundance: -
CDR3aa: CASSMNDRVYGYTF
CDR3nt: TGTGCCAGTAGTATGAACGACAGGGTCTATGGCTACACCTTC

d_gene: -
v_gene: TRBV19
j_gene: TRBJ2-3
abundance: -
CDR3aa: CASSIEIRGHTQYF
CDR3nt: TGTGCCAGTAGTATAGAGATACGGGGGCATACGCAGTATTTT

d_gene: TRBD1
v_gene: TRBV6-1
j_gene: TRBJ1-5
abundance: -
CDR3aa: CASSARTGNNQPQHF
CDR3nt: TGTGCCAGCAGTGCCCGGACAGGGAACAATCAGCCCCAGCATTTT

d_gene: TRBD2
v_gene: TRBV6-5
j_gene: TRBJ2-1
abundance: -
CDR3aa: CASSYLSGSSYNEQFF
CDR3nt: TGTGCCAGCAGTTACCTTAGCGGGAGCTCCTACAATGAGCAGTTCTTC

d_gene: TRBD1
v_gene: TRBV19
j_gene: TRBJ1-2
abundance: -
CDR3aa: CASTQDRGRGGYTF
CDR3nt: TGTGCCAGTACTCAAGACAGGGGCCGGGGTGGCTACACCTTC

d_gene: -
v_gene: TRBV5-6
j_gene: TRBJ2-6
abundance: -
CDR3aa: CASSLGLAISGANVLTF
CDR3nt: TGTGCCAGCAGCTTGGGGTTAGCAATCTCTGGGGCCAACGTCCTGACTTTC

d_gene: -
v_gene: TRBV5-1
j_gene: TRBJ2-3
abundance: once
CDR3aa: CASREWGTDTQYF
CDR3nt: TGCGCCAGTCGGGAGTGGGGCACAGATACGCAGTATTTT